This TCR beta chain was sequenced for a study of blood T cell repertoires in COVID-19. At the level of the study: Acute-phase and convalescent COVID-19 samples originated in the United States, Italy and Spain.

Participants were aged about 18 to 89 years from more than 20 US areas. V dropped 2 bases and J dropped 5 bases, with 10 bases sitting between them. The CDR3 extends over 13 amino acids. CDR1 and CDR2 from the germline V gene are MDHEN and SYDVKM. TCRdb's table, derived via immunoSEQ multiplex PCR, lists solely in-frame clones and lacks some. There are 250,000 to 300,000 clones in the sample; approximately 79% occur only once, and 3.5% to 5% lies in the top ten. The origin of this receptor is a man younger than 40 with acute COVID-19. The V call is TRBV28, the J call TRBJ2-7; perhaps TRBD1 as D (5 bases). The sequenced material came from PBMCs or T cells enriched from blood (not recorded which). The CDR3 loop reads CASSLTRQNEQYV. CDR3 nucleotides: TGTGCCAGCAGTTTAACCAGACAGAACGAGCAGTACGTC.